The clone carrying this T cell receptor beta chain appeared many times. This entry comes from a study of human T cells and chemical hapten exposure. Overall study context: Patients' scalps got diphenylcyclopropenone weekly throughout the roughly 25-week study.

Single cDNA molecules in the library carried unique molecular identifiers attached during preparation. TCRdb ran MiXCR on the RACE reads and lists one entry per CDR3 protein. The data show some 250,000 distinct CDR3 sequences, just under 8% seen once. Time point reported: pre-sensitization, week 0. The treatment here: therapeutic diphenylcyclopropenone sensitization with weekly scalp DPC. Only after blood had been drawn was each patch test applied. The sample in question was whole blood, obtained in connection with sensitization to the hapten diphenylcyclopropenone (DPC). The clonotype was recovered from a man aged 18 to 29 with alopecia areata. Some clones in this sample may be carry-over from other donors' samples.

The CDR3 loop reads CASSLAAGGEVVDEQYF. In DNA form, the CDR3 reads TGCGCCAGCAGCTTGGCCGCGGGGGGCGAGGTTGTGGACGAGCAGTACTTC. The V gene is TRBV5-1, the J gene TRBJ2-7, with 8 positions matching TRBD2. This CDR3 is built from 17 residues. Germline assignment: CDR1 SGHRS and CDR2 YFSETQ. Losses at the gene ends were 0 bases for V and 5 bases for J; bases not matched to a gene: 13.